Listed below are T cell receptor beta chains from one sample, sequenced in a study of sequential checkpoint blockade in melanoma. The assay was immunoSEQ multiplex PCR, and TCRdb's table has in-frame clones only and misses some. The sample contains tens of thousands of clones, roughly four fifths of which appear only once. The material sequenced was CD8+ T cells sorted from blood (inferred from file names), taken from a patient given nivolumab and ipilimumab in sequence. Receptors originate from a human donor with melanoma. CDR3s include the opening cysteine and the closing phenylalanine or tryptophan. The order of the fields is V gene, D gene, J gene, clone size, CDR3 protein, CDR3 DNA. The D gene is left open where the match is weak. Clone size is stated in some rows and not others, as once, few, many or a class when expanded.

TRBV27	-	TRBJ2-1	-	CASSSGTRGFNEQFF	TGTGCCAGCAGTTCCGGGACAAGGGGGTTCAATGAGCAGTTCTTC
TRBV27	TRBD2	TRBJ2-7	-	CASSLRGTTYEQYF	TGTGCCAGCAGTTTACGAGGGACTACCTACGAGCAGTACTTC
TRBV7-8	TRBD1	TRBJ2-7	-	CASSDRDRSTYEQYF	TGTGCCAGCAGCGACCGGGACAGATCAACCTACGAGCAGTACTTC
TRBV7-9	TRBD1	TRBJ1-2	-	CASSSMGDRGYGYTF	TGTGCCAGCAGCTCGATGGGGGACAGGGGCTATGGCTACACCTTC
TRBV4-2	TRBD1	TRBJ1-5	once	CASSQSGQTPNQPQHF	TGTGCCAGCAGCCAGTCGGGACAGACTCCCAATCAGCCCCAGCATTTT
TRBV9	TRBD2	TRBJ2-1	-	CASSSGTSGNYEQFF	TGTGCCAGCAGCTCCGGGACTAGCGGGAACTATGAGCAGTTCTTC
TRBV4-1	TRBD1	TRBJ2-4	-	CASSQVVDRENIQYF	TGCGCCAGCAGCCAAGTGGTGGACAGGGAAAACATTCAGTACTTC
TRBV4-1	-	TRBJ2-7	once	CASSRSTETYYEQYF	TGCGCCAGCAGCCGGTCGACAGAGACCTACTACGAGCAGTACTTC
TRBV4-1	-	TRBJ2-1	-	CASSQVISGNEQFF	TGCGCCAGCAGCCAGGTAATATCAGGTAATGAGCAGTTCTTC
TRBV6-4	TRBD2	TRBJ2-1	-	CASSDGSGGGNEQFF	TGTGCCAGCAGTGACGGTAGCGGGGGCGGCAATGAGCAGTTCTTC
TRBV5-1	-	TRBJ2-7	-	CASSLQGTYEQYF	TGCGCCAGCAGCTTGCAGGGGACCTACGAGCAGTACTTC
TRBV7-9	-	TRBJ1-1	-	CASSLVTGSEAFF	TGTGCCAGCAGCTTAGTTACGGGGTCTGAAGCTTTCTTT
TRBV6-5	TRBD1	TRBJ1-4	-	CASSKWTGGREKLFF	TGTGCCAGCAGTAAATGGACAGGGGGAAGGGAAAAACTGTTTTTT
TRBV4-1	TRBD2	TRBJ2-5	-	CASSLSGNEGETQYF	TGCGCCAGCAGCCTAAGCGGGAATGAGGGAGAGACCCAGTACTTC
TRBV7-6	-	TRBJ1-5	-	CASSLGGGYQPQHF	TGTGCCAGCAGCTTAGGAGGAGGATATCAGCCCCAGCATTTT
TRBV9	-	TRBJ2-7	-	CASSSGWGIYEQYF	TGTGCCAGCAGCTCCGGGTGGGGCATCTACGAGCAGTACTTC
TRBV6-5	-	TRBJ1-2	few	CASSTQGGSNYGYTF	TGTGCCAGCAGTACGCAAGGGGGATCTAACTATGGCTACACCTTC
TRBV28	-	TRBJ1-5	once	CASSLEGRKQPQHF	TGTGCCAGCAGTTTAGAGGGAAGGAAACAGCCCCAGCATTTT
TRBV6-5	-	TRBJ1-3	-	CASKETENSGNTIYF	TGTGCCAGCAAGGAGACGGAAAACTCTGGAAACACCATATATTTT
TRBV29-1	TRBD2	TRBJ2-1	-	CSVEDPEREAYNEQFF	TGCAGCGTTGAAGACCCTGAGCGGGAGGCCTACAATGAGCAGTTCTTC
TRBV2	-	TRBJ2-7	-	CASSEDLGAGAYEQYF	TGTGCCAGCAGTGAAGATTTGGGGGCGGGAGCATACGAGCAGTACTTC
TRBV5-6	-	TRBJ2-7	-	CASSWGLSYEQYF	TGTGCCAGCAGCTGGGGCCTATCCTACGAGCAGTACTTC
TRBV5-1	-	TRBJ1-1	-	CASSLDGPGSTEAFF	TGCGCCAGCAGCTTGGATGGCCCGGGGAGCACTGAAGCTTTCTTT
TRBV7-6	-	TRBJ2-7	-	CASSLGQVYEQYF	TGTGCCAGCAGCCTTGGACAAGTCTACGAGCAGTACTTC
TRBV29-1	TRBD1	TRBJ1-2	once	CSVGQGHGYTF	TGCAGCGTCGGACAGGGGCATGGCTACACCTTC
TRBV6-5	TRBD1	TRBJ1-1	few	CASSVGQGNTEAFF	TGTGCCAGCAGTGTGGGACAGGGGAACACTGAAGCTTTCTTT
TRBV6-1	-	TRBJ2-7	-	CASSAVSRYEQYF	TGTGCCAGCAGTGCCGTCTCGCGCTACGAGCAGTACTTC
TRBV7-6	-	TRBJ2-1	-	CASSLNRVLNEQFF	TGTGCCAGCAGCTTAAACAGGGTGCTCAATGAGCAGTTCTTC
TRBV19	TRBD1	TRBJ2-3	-	CASSMFGTGTDTQYF	TGTGCCAGTAGTATGTTCGGGACAGGCACAGATACGCAGTATTTT
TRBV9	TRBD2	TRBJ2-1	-	CASSASGTSLDEQFF	TGTGCCAGCAGCGCCTCCGGGACTAGCCTAGATGAGCAGTTCTTC
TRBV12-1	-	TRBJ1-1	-	CASSFGRSTEAFF	TGTGCCAGCAGCTTTGGACGGAGCACTGAAGCTTTCTTT
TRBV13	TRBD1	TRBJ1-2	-	CASSSARQGDYGYTF	TGTGCCAGCAGCTCCGCCCGACAGGGGGACTATGGCTACACCTTC
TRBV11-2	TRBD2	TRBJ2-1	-	CASSLGTSLSYNEQFF	TGTGCCAGCAGCTTAGGGACTAGCCTATCCTACAATGAGCAGTTCTTC
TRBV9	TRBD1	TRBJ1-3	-	CASSRTGTAGNTIYF	TGTGCCAGCAGCCGAACCGGGACAGCTGGAAACACCATATATTTT
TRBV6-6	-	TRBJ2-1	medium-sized	CASTNRRDNEQFF	TGTGCCAGCACTAACAGACGCGACAATGAGCAGTTCTTC
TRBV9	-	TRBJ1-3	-	CASSVGEGAGNTIYF	TGTGCCAGCAGCGTAGGTGAGGGGGCTGGAAACACCATATATTTT
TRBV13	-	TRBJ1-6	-	CASSLSDWSSYNSPLHF	TGTGCCAGCAGCCTTTCGGACTGGAGCTCCTATAATTCACCCCTCCACTTT
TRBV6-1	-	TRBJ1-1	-	CASSEAISSGTEAFF	TGTGCCAGCAGTGAAGCGATTTCTTCGGGCACTGAAGCTTTCTTT
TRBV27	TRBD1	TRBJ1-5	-	CASSSNRGPGNQPQHF	TGTGCCAGCAGTTCCAACAGGGGGCCGGGCAATCAGCCCCAGCATTTT
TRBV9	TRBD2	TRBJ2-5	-	CASSVEASGRETQYF	TGTGCCAGCAGCGTAGAGGCTAGCGGGAGAGAGACCCAGTACTTC
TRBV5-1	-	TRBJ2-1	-	CASSMGPTTSYNEQFF	TGCGCCAGCAGCATGGGCCCTACCACTTCCTACAATGAGCAGTTCTTC
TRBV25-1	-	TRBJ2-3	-	CASSEWQYTDTQYF	TGTGCCAGCAGTGAATGGCAGTACACAGATACGCAGTATTTT
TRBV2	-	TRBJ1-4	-	CASREGQLNEKLFF	TGTGCCAGCAGGGAAGGACAGCTTAATGAAAAACTGTTTTTT
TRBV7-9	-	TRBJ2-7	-	CASSLGTRPYEQYF	TGTGCCAGCAGCTTAGGGACTCGACCCTACGAGCAGTACTTC
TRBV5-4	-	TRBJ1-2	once	CASSSPGVPLYGYTF	TGTGCCAGCAGCTCGCCGGGGGTCCCCCTCTATGGCTACACCTTC
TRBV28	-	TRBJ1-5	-	CASTYTGSNQPQHF	TGTGCCAGCACCTACACAGGGAGCAATCAGCCCCAGCATTTT
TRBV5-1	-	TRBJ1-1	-	CASQLGGTEAFF	TGCGCCAGTCAGCTCGGGGGCACTGAAGCTTTCTTT
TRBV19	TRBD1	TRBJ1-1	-	CASSWPGGPTEAFF	TGTGCCAGTAGTTGGCCAGGGGGCCCCACTGAAGCTTTCTTT
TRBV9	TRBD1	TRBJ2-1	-	CASSIGTGGNEQFF	TGTGCCAGCAGCATCGGGACAGGGGGCAATGAGCAGTTCTTC
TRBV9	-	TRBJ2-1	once	CASSVDRTFSYNEQFF	TGTGCCAGCAGCGTAGACAGGACCTTCTCCTACAATGAGCAGTTCTTC
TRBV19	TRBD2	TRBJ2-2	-	CASTMGLEVGELFF	TGTGCCAGTACTATGGGACTAGAGGTCGGGGAGCTGTTTTTT
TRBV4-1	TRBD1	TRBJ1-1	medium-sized	CASMTGWSTEAFF	TGCGCCAGCATGACAGGGTGGAGCACTGAAGCTTTCTTT
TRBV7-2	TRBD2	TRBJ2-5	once	CASSVLAGALIQETQYF	TGTGCCAGCAGCGTCCTAGCGGGGGCCCTGATCCAAGAGACCCAGTACTTC
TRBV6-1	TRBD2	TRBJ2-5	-	CASSDPGGPEEETQYF	TGTGCCAGCAGTGATCCGGGGGGGCCGGAGGAAGAGACCCAGTACTTC
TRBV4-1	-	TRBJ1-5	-	CASSPHGQSNQPQHF	TGCGCCAGCAGCCCTCATGGACAAAGCAATCAGCCCCAGCATTTT
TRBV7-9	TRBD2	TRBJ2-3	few	CASSLGWASGPSSTDTQYF	TGTGCCAGCAGCTTAGGATGGGCTAGCGGGCCAAGTAGCACAGATACGCAGTATTTT
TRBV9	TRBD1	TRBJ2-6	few	CASSAGQAFDGANVLTF	TGTGCCAGCAGCGCGGGACAGGCCTTTGACGGGGCCAACGTCCTGACTTTC